The clone carrying this T cell receptor (beta chain) was seen a single time. Antigen unknown. These data originate in a study of T cell responses to AZD1222 COVID-19 vaccine. V was pared by 2 bases and J by 6 bases, with 10 bases between. The CDR3 extends over 14 amino acids. In germline, CDR1 is MNHNS, CDR2 SASEGT. This table comes from immunoSEQ multiplex PCR, and its TCRdb copy is limited to in-frame clones, with some not included. The sample shows 95,000 to 150,000 clones, over 75% of them seen only once. Study observations and caveats: Dominant CD4 TCR responses targeted spike regions 160-218 and 743-854.

The receptor was isolated from an adult in good health. The chain uses TRBV6-1 and TRBJ1-4; D ambiguous. The specimen comprised peripheral blood, sampled on day 0 of AZD1222 vaccination. CDR3 loop: CASSEFIKDEKLFF. The CDR3 bases are TGTGCCAGCAGTGAATTTATCAAAGATGAAAAACTGTTTTTT.